This TCR beta chain was documented in a study of early T cells in non-severe SARS-CoV-2 infection. Whole-study context: Alpha and beta chains were unpaired, from unsorted whole-blood bulk RNA. Points from the study as a whole: In VDJdb matching, anti-spike CD8 responses were favored while private and CD4 specificities went missing.

This clonotype was recorded many times. As yet, its antigen is unknown. This CDR3 contains 13 residues. Trimming shortened V by 6 bases and J by 2 bases, and 10 bases separated the two germline ends. CDR1 SGHAT and CDR2 FQNNGV come from the germline V gene. Individual cDNA molecules were tagged with unique molecular identifiers, the study reported. TCRdb ran MiXCR on the 5' RACE reads and lists one entry per CDR3 protein. The profile shows thousands of distinct CDR3 sequences, more than 4.5% of them singletons. The rearrangement links TRBV11-2 to TRBJ1-1; the D is unclear. This clonotype originated in an adult who was a healthcare worker with PCR-confirmed SARS-CoV-2 infection or an uninfected control (not recorded which). The sequenced sample consisted of whole blood. The DNA for the CDR3 is TGTGCCAGCAGTAAAGATTTTAACACTGAAGCTTTCTTT. This codes for CASSKDFNTEAFF.